These 6 T cell receptor beta chains were sequenced from one sample in a study of blood T cell repertoires in COVID-19. Data came from immunoSEQ multiplex PCR; TCRdb stores just in-frame clones and leaves some out. This table holds 290,000 or so clones, roughly 90% found once. Sequencing used peripheral blood. Every receptor here comes from a woman in her thirties with COVID-19, enrolled during active disease.

This rearrangement joins TRBV4-2 to TRBJ1-1, with a possible D match to TRBD1 (5 bases). Germline V gene data show CDR1 as LGHNA and CDR2 as YNFKEQ. V was trimmed by 0 bases and J by 6 bases, leaving 11 bases between them. The CDR3 covers 14 residues. The CDR3 DNA is TGTGCCAGCAGCCAAGACTCGTCAGGGCCTGAAGCTTTCTTT. Amino acid sequence: CASSQDSSGPEAFF.

This clone occurred many times. This chain links TRBV7-9 with TRBJ2-7; 8 positions match TRBD1. V dropped 5 bases and J dropped 5; count of bases not matched to a gene: 8. CDR3 size: 14 residues. CDR1 SEHNR and CDR2 FQNEAQ come from the germline V gene (reference sequence). CDR3 DNA sequence: TGTGCCAGCAGCACCAGGACAGGGTTGGACGAGCAGTACTTC. Protein product: CASSTRTGLDEQYF. Combining the CDR3 with reference TRBV7-9 and TRBJ2-7 gives the whole variable domain DTGVSQNPRHKITKRGQNVTFRCDPISEHNRLYWYRQTLGQGPEFLTYFQNEAQLEKSRLLSDRFSAERPKGSFSTLEIQRTEQGDSAMYLCASSTRTGLDEQYFGPGTRLTVT.

This rearrangement joins TRBV3-1 (or the pseudogene TRBV3-2) to TRBJ2-7; 14 bases line up with TRBD2. Germline V gives CDR1 LGHDT, CDR2 YNNKEL (reference sequence). The CDR3 contains 15 residues. V shed 3 bases, J shed 6 bases, and the junction held 4 bases outside the gene matches. Written as DNA, the CDR3 is TGTGCCAGCAGCCATGGGACTAGCGGGAGCCCCGAGCAGTACTTC. This translates into CASSHGTSGSPEQYF.

V is TRBV7-2 and J is TRBJ2-3, with TRBD2 matching over 9 bases. The length of the CDR3 is 15 residues. Germline V gene sequence: CDR1 SGHTA, CDR2 FQGNSA. J was trimmed by 4 bases and V by 5 bases; bases with no gene match: 7. CDR3 region: CASSLIAGAPDTQYF. The CDR3 coding sequence is TGTGCCAGCAGCCTTATAGCGGGAGCCCCAGATACGCAGTATTTT.

About this clone: The identical CDR3 is also encoded by other nucleotide sequences in the sample. The V and J genes are TRBV30 and TRBJ1-3, with a tentative D call TRBD1 (5 bases). CDR3 size: 13 residues. Deletions cut 0 bases from V and 3 bases from J, with 6 bases between. The germline CDR1 and CDR2 sequences are GTSNPN and SVGIG (reference sequence). CDR3 sequence reads: CAWSVQGGNTIYF. CDR3 coding DNA: TGTGCCTGGAGTGTCCAGGGTGGAAACACCATATATTTT.

V is TRBV9 and J is TRBJ1-1, with D uncertain. With 0 bases removed from V and 3 bases from J, the gap between germline ends came to 12 bases. CDR1 is SGDLS, CDR2 YYNGEE, per germline. The CDR3 loop spans 15 amino acids. The CDR3 sequence is CASSVVGRWDTEAFF. The CDR3 DNA reads as TGTGCCAGCAGCGTAGTCGGCAGGTGGGACACTGAAGCTTTCTTT.